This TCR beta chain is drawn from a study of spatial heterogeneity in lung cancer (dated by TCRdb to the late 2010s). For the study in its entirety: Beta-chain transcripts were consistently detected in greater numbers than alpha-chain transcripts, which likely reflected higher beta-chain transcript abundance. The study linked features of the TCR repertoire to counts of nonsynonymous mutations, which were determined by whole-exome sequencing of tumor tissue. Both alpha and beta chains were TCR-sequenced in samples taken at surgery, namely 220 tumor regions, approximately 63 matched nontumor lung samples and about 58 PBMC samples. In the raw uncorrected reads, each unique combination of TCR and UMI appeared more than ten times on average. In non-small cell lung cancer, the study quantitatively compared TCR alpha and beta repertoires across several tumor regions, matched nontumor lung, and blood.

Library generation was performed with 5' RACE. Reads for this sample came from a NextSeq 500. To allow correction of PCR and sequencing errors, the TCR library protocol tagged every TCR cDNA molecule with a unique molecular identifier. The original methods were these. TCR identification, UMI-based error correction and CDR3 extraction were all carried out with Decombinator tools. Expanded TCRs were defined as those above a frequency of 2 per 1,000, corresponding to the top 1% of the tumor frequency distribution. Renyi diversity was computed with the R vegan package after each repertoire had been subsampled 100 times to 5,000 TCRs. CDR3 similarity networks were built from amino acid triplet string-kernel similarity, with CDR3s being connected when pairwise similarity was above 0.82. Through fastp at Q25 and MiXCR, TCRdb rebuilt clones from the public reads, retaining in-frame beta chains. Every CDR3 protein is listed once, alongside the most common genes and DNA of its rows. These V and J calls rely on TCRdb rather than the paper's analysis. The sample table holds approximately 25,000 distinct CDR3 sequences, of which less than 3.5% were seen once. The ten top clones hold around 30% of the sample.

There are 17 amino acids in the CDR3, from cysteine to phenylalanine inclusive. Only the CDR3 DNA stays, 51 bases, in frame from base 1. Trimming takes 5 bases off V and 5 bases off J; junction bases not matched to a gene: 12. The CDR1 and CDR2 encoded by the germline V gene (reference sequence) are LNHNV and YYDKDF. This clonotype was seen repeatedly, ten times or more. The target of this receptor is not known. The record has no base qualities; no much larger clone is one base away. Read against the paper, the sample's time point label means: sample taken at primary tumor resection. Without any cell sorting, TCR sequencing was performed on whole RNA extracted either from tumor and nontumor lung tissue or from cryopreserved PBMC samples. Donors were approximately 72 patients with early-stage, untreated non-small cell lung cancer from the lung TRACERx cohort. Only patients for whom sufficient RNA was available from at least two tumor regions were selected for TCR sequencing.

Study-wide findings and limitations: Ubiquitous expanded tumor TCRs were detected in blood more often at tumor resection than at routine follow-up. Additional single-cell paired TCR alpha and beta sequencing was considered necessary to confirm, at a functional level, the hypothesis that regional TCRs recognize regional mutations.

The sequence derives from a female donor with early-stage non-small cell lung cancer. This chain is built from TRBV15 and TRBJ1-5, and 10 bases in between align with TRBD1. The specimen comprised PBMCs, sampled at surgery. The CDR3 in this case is CATSPNLYGTGDQPQHF. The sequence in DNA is TGTGCCACCAGCCCAAACTTGTACGGGACAGGGGATCAGCCCCAGCATTTT.